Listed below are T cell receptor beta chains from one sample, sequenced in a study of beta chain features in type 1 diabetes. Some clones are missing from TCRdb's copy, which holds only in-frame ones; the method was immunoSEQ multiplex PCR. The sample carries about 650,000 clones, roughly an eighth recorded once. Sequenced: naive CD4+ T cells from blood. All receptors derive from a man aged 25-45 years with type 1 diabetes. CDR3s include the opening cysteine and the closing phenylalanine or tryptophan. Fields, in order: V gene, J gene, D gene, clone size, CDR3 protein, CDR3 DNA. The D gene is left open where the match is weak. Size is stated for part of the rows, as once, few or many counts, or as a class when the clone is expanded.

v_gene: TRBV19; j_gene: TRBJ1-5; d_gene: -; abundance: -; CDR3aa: CASSIDRKKPQHF; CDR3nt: TGTGCCAGTAGTATAGACAGGAAGAAGCCCCAGCATTTT
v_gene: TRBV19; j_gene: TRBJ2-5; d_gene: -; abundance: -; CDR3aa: CASSIGRTRRETQYF; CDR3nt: TGTGCCAGTAGTATAGGGCGGACCCGCCGGGAGACCCAGTACTTC
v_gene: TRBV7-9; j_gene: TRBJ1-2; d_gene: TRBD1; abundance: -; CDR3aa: CASSLGDRLYGYTF; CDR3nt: TGTGCCAGCAGCTTAGGGGACAGGCTCTATGGCTACACCTTC
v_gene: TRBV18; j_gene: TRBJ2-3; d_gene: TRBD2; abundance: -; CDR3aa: CASSPSGGVTDTQYF; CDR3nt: TGTGCCAGCTCACCTAGCGGGGGAGTCACAGATACGCAGTATTTT
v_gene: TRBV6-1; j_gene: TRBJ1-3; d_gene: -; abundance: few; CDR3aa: CASSEAGYSGNTIYF; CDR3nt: TGTGCCAGCAGTGAAGCGGGATACTCTGGAAACACCATATATTTT
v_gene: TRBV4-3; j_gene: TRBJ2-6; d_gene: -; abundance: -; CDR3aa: CASSQVSPGLVSGANVLTF; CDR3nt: TGCGCCAGCAGCCAAGTTTCCCCGGGACTGGTCTCTGGGGCCAACGTCCTGACTTTC
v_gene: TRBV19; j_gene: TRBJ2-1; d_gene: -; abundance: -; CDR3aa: CASRGTPYNEQFF; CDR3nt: TGTGCCAGTAGGGGTACACCCTACAATGAGCAGTTCTTC
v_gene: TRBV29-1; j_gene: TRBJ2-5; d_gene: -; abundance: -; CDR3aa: CSVEGRREETQYF; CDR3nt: TGCAGCGTTGAAGGGAGGCGAGAAGAGACCCAGTACTTC
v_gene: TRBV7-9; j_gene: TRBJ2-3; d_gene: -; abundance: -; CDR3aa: CASSLSGGPSTDTQYF; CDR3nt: TGTGCCAGCAGCTTATCGGGGGGCCCTAGCACAGATACGCAGTATTTT
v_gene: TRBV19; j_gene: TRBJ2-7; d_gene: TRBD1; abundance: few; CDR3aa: CASSPGQGAREQYF; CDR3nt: TGTGCCAGTAGTCCGGGACAGGGGGCGCGGGAGCAGTACTTC
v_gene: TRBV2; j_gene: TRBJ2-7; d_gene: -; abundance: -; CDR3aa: CASSQGDEQYF; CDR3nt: TGTGCCAGCAGTCAAGGGGACGAGCAGTACTTC
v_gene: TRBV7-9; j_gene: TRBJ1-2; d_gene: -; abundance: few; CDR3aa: CASSLTETAGGYTF; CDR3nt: TGTGCCAGCAGCTTAACAGAGACGGCTGGCGGCTACACCTTC
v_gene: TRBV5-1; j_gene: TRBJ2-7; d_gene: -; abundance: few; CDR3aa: CASSLLSYEQYF; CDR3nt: TGCGCCAGCAGCTTGCTCTCCTACGAGCAGTACTTC
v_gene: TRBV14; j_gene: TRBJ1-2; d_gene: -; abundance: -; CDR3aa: CASSTGYDYGYTF; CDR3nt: TGTGCCAGCAGCACGGGCTATGACTATGGCTACACCTTC
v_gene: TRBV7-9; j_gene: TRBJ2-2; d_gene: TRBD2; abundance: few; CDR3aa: CASSFIAGNTGELFF; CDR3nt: TGTGCCAGCAGCTTTATAGCGGGGAACACCGGGGAGCTGTTTTTT
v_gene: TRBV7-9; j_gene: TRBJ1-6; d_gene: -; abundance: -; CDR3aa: CASSWREAVSPLHF; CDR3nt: TGTGCCAGCAGCTGGCGCGAGGCGGTTTCACCCCTCCACTTT
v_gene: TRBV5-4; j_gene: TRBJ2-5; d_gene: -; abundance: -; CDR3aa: CASSQGRISETQYF; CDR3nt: TGTGCCAGCAGCCAAGGGCGTATATCAGAGACCCAGTACTTC
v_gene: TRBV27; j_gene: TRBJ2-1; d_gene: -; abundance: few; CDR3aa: CASSLRGNNEQFF; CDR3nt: TGTGCCAGCAGTTTGAGGGGCAACAATGAGCAGTTCTTC
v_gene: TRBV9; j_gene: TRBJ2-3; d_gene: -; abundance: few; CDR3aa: CASSVGTDTQYF; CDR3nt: TGTGCCAGCAGCGTGGGCACAGATACGCAGTATTTT
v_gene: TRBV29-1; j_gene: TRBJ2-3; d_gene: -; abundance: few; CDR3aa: CSVEDPTVDTQYF; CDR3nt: TGCAGCGTTGAAGATCCCACGGTGGATACGCAGTATTTT
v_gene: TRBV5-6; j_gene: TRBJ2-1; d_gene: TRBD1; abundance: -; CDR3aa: CASRATGTGIYNEQFF; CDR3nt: TGTGCCAGCAGAGCTACCGGGACAGGGATCTACAATGAGCAGTTCTTC
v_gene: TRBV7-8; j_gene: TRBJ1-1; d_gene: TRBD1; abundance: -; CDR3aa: CASRQPGQGMNTEAFF; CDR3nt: TGTGCCAGCAGACAACCGGGACAGGGCATGAACACTGAAGCTTTCTTT
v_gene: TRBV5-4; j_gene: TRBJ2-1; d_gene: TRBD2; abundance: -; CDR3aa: CASSRGTSGSSYNEQFF; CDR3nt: TGTGCCAGCAGCCGTGGGACTAGCGGGAGCTCCTACAATGAGCAGTTCTTC
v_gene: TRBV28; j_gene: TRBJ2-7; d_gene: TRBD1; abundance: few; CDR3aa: CASRSGQGIPLYEQYF; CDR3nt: TGTGCCAGCAGGTCCGGACAGGGGATCCCTTTATACGAGCAGTACTTC
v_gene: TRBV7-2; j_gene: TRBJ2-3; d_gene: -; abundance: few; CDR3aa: CASSLGWSTDTQYF; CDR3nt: TGTGCCAGCAGCTTAGGGTGGAGCACAGATACGCAGTATTTT
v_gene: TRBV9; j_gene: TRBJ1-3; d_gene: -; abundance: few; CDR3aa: CASSLGGSGNTIYF; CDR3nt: TGTGCCAGCAGCTTGGGGGGTTCCGGAAACACCATATATTTT
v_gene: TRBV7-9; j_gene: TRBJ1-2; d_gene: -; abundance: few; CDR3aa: CASSLGRSPLLGYTF; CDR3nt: TGTGCCAGCAGCCTGGGTCGGTCCCCCCTTCTTGGCTACACCTTC
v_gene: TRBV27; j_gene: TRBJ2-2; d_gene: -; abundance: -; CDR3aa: CASSAGTLGYTGELFF; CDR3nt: TGTGCCAGCAGTGCCGGGACGCTCGGTTACACCGGGGAGCTGTTTTTT
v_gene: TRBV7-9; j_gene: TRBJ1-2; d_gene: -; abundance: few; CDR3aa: CASSPLTEGGYTF; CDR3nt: TGTGCCAGCAGCCCACTTACGGAGGGGGGCTACACCTTC
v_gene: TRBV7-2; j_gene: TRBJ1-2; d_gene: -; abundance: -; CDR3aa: CASSLRRGTYTF; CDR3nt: TGTGCCAGCAGCTTAAGGCGGGGGACCTACACCTTC
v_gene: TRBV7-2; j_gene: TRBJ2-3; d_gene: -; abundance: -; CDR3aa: CASSFDGPSTDTQYF; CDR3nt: TGTGCCAGCAGCTTCGATGGACCGAGCACAGATACGCAGTATTTT
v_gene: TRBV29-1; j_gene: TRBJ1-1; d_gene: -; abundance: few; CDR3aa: CSVEGLNTEAFF; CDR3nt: TGCAGCGTTGAGGGACTGAACACTGAAGCTTTCTTT
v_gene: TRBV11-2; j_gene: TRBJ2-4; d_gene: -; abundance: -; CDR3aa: CASRRDKNIQYF; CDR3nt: TGTGCCAGCCGCCGGGACAAAAACATTCAGTACTTC
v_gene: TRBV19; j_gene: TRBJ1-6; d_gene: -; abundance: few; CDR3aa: CAGHRVRNSPLHF; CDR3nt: TGTGCCGGACACAGGGTTCGTAATTCACCCCTCCACTTT